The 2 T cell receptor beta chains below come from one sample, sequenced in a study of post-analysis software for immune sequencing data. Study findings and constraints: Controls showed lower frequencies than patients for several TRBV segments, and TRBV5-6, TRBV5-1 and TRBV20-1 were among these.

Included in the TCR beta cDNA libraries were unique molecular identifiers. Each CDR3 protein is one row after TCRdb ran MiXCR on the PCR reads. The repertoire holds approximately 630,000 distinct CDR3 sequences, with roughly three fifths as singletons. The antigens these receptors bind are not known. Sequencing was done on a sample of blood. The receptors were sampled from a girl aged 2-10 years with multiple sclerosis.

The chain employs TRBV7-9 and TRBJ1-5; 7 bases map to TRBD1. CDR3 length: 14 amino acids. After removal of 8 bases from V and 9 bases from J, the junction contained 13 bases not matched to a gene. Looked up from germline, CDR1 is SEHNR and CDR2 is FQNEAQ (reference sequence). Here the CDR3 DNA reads TGTGCCAGCGGTGAAGGGGGCGCCCACCGGCCCCAGCATTTT. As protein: CASGEGGAHRPQHF.

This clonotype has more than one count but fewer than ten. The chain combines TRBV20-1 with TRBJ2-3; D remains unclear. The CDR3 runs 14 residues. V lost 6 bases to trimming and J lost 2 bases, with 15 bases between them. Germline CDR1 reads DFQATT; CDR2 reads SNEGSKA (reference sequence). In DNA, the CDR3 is TGCAGTGCCGCCACGGGCCGCCTCACAGATACGCAGTATTTT. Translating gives CSAATGRLTDTQYF.